The present entry profiles one T cell receptor beta chain with its context. What it binds is unknown. This specimen belongs to a study of cytomegalovirus exposure and HLA in healthy donors. Findings and caveats of the study: The study recorded 160 or so TCR beta chains that were cytomegalovirus-associated.

Profiling relied on immunoSEQ multiplex PCR, and the TCRdb table lists in-frame clones only, not all of them. The sample has about 200,000 clones, 70% to 85% seen once. V was trimmed by 2 bases and J by 1 base, leaving 10 bases between them. The CDR3 sequence is 14 residues long. The V gene's germline CDR1 is GTSNPN and CDR2 SVGIG (reference sequence). The source of this sequence is a woman aged 25 to 39 in good health and CMV-seropositive. The sequenced sample was PBMCs. This rearrangement joins TRBV30 to TRBJ2-3; D is unclear. CDR3 in DNA: TGTGCCTGGAGTTTTAGCAGTGGCACAGATACGCAGTATTTT. Protein sequence: CAWSFSSGTDTQYF.